This passage covers 12 T cell receptor beta chains from one sample sequenced in a study of blood T cell repertoires in COVID-19. Profiling relied on immunoSEQ multiplex PCR, and the TCRdb table lists in-frame clones only, not all of them. The table records about 200,000 clones, about 85% of them present only once. The specimen was peripheral blood. All receptors come from a human donor in a cohort sampled during active COVID-19.

There are a few counts of this clone. The gene calls are TRBV2 and TRBJ1-5; D ambiguous. Germline values: CDR1 SNHLY, CDR2 FYNNEI. The CDR3 has 15 residues. Deletions cut 2 bases from V and 3 bases from J, with 11 bases between. In nucleotides, the CDR3 is TGTGCCAGCAGTGAAATACAGAGAAACAATCAGCCCCAGCATTTT. It is translated as CASSEIQRNNQPQHF.

This chain uses TRBV5-8 with TRBJ2-1, with D maybe TRBD1 (6 bases). Germline-derived CDR1 and CDR2 are SGHTS and YDEGEE. V lost 4 bases, J lost 5 bases, and 19 bases lay in between. The CDR3 is 16 amino acids. CDR3 sequence: CASSIYRDPRHNEQFF. CDR3 bases: TGTGCCAGCAGCATATACAGGGACCCGCGCCACAATGAGCAGTTCTTC.

The rearrangement uses TRBV27 and TRBJ2-7, with 11 bases matching TRBD1. J gave up 5 bases and V 6 bases, and 18 bases lay outside the gene matches. Germline V gives CDR1 MNHEY, CDR2 SMNVEV (reference sequence). CDR3 length: 18 amino acids. The CDR3 region is CASSYRHPGQGVFDEQYF. The CDR3 DNA reads as TGTGCCAGCAGCTACCGCCATCCGGGACAGGGGGTATTCGACGAGCAGTACTTC.

The chain links TRBV6-2 or TRBV6-3 to TRBJ2-2; 7 bases match TRBD1. Germline CDR1 and CDR2: MNHEY and SVGEGT. The CDR3 is made up of 16 amino acids. J was trimmed by 4 bases and V by 1 base; bases with no gene match: 6. CDR3 sequence: CASSYLQGSVTGELFF. The CDR3 DNA follows: TGTGCCAGCAGTTACTTACAGGGGTCGGTCACCGGGGAGCTGTTTTTT.

This clone turned up a few times. The rearrangement joins TRBV4-2 to TRBJ1-2; 10 bases map to TRBD1. Germline CDR1 LGHNA, CDR2 YNFKEQ. There are 16 residues in the CDR3. The V gene end was trimmed by 4 bases and the J gene end by 4 bases; junction bases not matched to a gene: 9. CDR3 in amino acids: CASSPGDRGYGYGYTF. CDR3 nucleotide sequence: TGTGCCAGCAGCCCTGGGGACAGGGGTTATGGCTATGGCTACACCTTC.

V and J are TRBV27 and TRBJ1-2; TRBD1 agrees at 7 bases. The CDR3 has 13 residues. The trim removed 5 bases at V and 6 bases at J, leaving 6 bases unmatched. Germline CDR1 is MNHEY and CDR2 is SMNVEV (reference sequence). The CDR3, as DNA: TGTGCCAGCAGTCTACTAGGGACAGATGGCTACACCTTC. This translates into CASSLLGTDGYTF.

V is TRBV6-4 and J is TRBJ2-3; D remains ambiguous. V was pared by 5 bases and J by 1 base, with 4 bases between. CDR3 length: 12 residues. The germline V gene encodes CDR1 MRHNA and CDR2 SNTAGT. DNA of the CDR3: TGTGCCAGCAGTTCCGGCACAGATACGCAGTATTTT. This gives the protein CASSSGTDTQYF.

CDR3 loop: CASSGGTGSYEQYF. The CDR3 coding sequence is TGCGCCAGCAGCGGTGGGACAGGGTCCTACGAGCAGTACTTC. The chain uses TRBV5-1 and TRBJ2-7, with 9 bases fitting TRBD1. J gave up 1 base and V 4 bases, and 3 bases lay outside the gene matches. Germline V gene data show CDR1 as SGHRS and CDR2 as YFSETQ. CDR3 length: 14 residues.

This clone has only a few counts. This chain uses TRBV7-2 with TRBJ1-2; D is possibly TRBD1 (6 bases). In germline, CDR1 is SGHTA, CDR2 FQGNSA. The CDR3 consists of 14 residues. The V end was cut by 5 bases, the J end by 4 bases, with 14 bases between. The CDR3 coding sequence is TGTGCCAGCAGCCCCGCAGGGGAATTCTATGGCTACACCTTC. Translation: CASSPAGEFYGYTF. The full variable domain, in which reference TRBV7-2 and TRBJ1-2 provide the parts outside the CDR3, is GAGVSQSPSNKVTEKGKDVELRCDPISGHTALYWYRQSLGQGLEFLIYFQGNSAPDKSGLPSDRFSAERTGGSVSTLTIQRTQQEDSAVYLCASSPAGEFYGYTFGSGTRLTVV.

The V and J genes are TRBV5-1 and TRBJ2-1; 11 bases align to TRBD1. The germline V gene has CDR1 SGHRS and CDR2 YFSETQ. CDR3 length: 15 residues. The V segment lost 4 bases and the J segment 10 bases; nucleotides outside the gene matches: 10. CDR3 loop: CASSGGQGANREQFF. The CDR3 DNA follows: TGCGCCAGCAGCGGAGGACAGGGGGCGAACAGGGAGCAGTTCTTC.

This sequence joins TRBV7-8 and TRBJ1-2; 8 bases are shared with TRBD1. CDR1 and CDR2 (germline): SGHVS, FQNEAQ. CDR3 length: 14 amino acids. The V and J ends lost 6 bases and 6 bases, in that order; junction bases with no gene match: 9. CDR3 residues: CASSSSRQGNGYTF. The CDR3 DNA is TGTGCCAGCAGTTCTTCCCGACAGGGGAATGGCTACACCTTC.

The chain recombines TRBV5-1 with TRBJ2-3, with TRBD2 matching over 7 bases. J was trimmed by 9 bases and V by 3 bases; bases with no gene match: 7. Germline V gene data show CDR1 as SGHRS and CDR2 as YFSETQ. This CDR3 has 13 amino acids. CDR3 amino acids: CASSSGGLRTQYF. Written as DNA, the CDR3 is TGCGCCAGCAGCTCCGGGGGGTTGAGAACGCAGTATTTT.